The rows below give T cell receptor beta chains drawn from one sample of a study of shared clonotypes between healthy human individuals. TCRdb keeps only in-frame clones here, not all; method: immunoSEQ multiplex PCR. The sample contains hundreds of thousands of clones, 95% to 97% of which appear only once. Sequencing was performed on memory CD8+ T cells sorted from blood. The receptors were sampled from a man between 25 and 39 years old in good health. Each CDR3 is given with its conserved first and last residue. The D gene is left open where the match is weak. Clone size is given for some rows only: seen once, a few or many times, or a class if the clone is expanded.

.,.,TRBV2,TRBJ2-1,CASRENEQFF,TGTGCCAGCAGAGAGAATGAGCAGTTCTTC
.,.,TRBV5-4,TRBJ2-2,CASRRDGGELFF,TGTGCCAGCCGCAGGGATGGTGGGGAGCTGTTTTTT
.,.,TRBV13,TRBJ1-1,CASSHTANTEAFF,TGTGCCAGCAGCCACACAGCGAACACTGAAGCTTTCTTT
once,TRBD1,TRBV18,TRBJ1-1,CASSPKQGATNTEAFF,TGTGCCAGCTCACCTAAACAGGGGGCAACGAACACTGAAGCTTTCTTT
.,TRBD2,TRBV15,TRBJ2-3,CATSSMTSRYSTDTQYF,TGTGCCACCAGCAGCATGACTAGCAGATATAGCACAGATACGCAGTATTTT
.,.,TRBV6-6,TRBJ2-1,CASTTFLGEQFF,TGTGCCAGCACCACCTTTTTGGGGGAGCAGTTCTTC
once,.,TRBV10-1,TRBJ2-7,CARQWGTDEQYF,TGCGCCAGGCAGTGGGGTACCGACGAGCAGTACTTC
few,.,TRBV10-3,TRBJ2-7,CAISEGYEQYF,TGTGCCATCAGTGAGGGTTACGAGCAGTACTTC
.,.,TRBV30,TRBJ1-1,CAWSLRDPAFF,TGTGCCTGGAGTCTCCGGGACCCCGCTTTCTTT
.,.,TRBV5-4,TRBJ1-2,CASSNDRNYGYTF,TGTGCCAGCAGCAACGACAGGAACTATGGCTACACCTTC
.,.,TRBV7-6,TRBJ2-5,CASSLKLLQETQYF,TGTGCCAGCAGCTTAAAATTGCTACAAGAGACCCAGTACTTC
.,.,TRBV7-6,TRBJ2-3,CASSLSQGTPHTDTQYF,TGTGCCAGCAGCTTAAGCCAGGGGACCCCGCACACAGATACGCAGTATTTT
.,.,TRBV21-1,TRBJ2-7,CASSKETGWYEQYF,TGTGCCAGCAGCAAAGAGACAGGGTGGTACGAGCAGTACTTC
.,.,TRBV5-1,TRBJ2-7,CASSLSGDSYEQYF,TGCGCCAGCAGCTTGTCTGGTGACTCCTACGAGCAGTACTTC
once,TRBD1,TRBV5-1,TRBJ1-2,CASSSQGQGLQGYTF,TGCGCCAGCAGCTCACAGGGACAGGGGCTACAGGGCTACACCTTC
once,TRBD1,TRBV6-6,TRBJ1-2,CASSSGQAHYGYTF,TGTGCCAGCAGCTCAGGACAGGCCCACTATGGCTACACCTTC
.,.,TRBV28,TRBJ2-1,CASSLARIAVSYNEQFF,TGTGCCAGCAGTCTGGCTAGGATAGCGGTATCCTACAATGAGCAGTTCTTC
.,TRBD2,TRBV10-1,TRBJ2-6,CASSGGGSGANVLTF,TGCGCCAGCAGTGGGGGGGGCTCTGGGGCCAACGTCCTGACTTTC
.,.,TRBV4-1,TRBJ2-1,CASSQAKRNEQFF,TGCGCCAGCAGCCAAGCGAAGCGAAATGAGCAGTTCTTC
.,.,TRBV21-1,TRBJ1-1,CASRCFKNTEAFF,TGTGCCAGCAGATGTTTCAAGAACACTGAAGCTTTCTTT
.,.,TRBV11-2,TRBJ2-3,CASTRRGGDTDTQYF,TGTGCCAGCACCCGGAGGGGGGGCGACACAGATACGCAGTATTTT
.,.,TRBV7-9,TRBJ2-3,CASSSGVGDTQYF,TGTGCCAGCAGCTCTGGGGTAGGAGATACGCAGTATTTT
.,.,TRBV11-3,TRBJ2-3,CASSPTAIAAQYF,TGTGCCAGCAGCCCGACGGCCATAGCGGCGCAGTATTTT
once,.,TRBV30,TRBJ2-2,CAWRGYTSLTGELFF,TGTGCCTGGAGGGGTTATACATCCCTCACCGGGGAGCTGTTTTTT
.,TRBD1,TRBV7-2,TRBJ1-5,CASSGTGSYQPQHF,TGTGCCAGCAGCGGGACAGGGTCGTATCAGCCCCAGCATTTT
once,.,TRBV7-2,TRBJ2-5,CASSSTSPRETQYF,TGTGCCAGCAGTTCGACTAGTCCCAGGGAGACCCAGTACTTC
.,.,TRBV13,TRBJ2-3,CASSLGQETDTQYF,TGTGCCAGCAGCTTAGGACAGGAGACAGATACGCAGTATTTT